This T cell receptor beta chain derives from a study of blood T cell repertoires in COVID-19. Per the original data handling: Researchers report that nucleated cell counts were estimated from reference gene primer amplification. The protocol was immunoSEQ multiplex PCR, while the TCRdb copy is restricted to in-frame clones and leaves out a portion. The V and J calls and clone size come from that table; D and trimming were worked out from the DNA. The sample includes under 100,000 clones, 70% to 85% seen only once; the top ten take approximately 2.8%. The CDR3 spans 14 residues. Germline V CDR1 and CDR2: KGHSH, LQKENI. V shed 3 bases, J shed 4 bases, and the junction held 5 bases outside the gene matches. Seattle researchers signed up patients amid active infection and tracked them longitudinally. This clone was detected only a few times.

This TCR came from a woman over 75 with COVID-19, enrolled during active disease. The source material was peripheral blood. The V and J genes are TRBV18 and TRBJ2-5; 7 bases agree with TRBD2. CDR3 DNA sequence: TGTGCCAGCTCACCCTATGGACTAGGAGAGACCCAGTACTTC. This translates into CASSPYGLGETQYF.